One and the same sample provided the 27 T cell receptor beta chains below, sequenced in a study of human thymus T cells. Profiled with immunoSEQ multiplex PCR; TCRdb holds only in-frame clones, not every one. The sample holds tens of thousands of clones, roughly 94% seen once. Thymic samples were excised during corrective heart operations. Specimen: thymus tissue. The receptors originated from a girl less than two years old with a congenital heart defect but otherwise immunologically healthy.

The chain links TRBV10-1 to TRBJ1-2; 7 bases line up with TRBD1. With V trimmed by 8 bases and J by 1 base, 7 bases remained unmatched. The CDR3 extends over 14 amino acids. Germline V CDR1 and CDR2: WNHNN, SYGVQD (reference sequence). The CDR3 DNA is TGCGCCAGCCCGTACCGACAGGGTAACTATGGCTACACCTTC. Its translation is CASPYRQGNYGYTF.

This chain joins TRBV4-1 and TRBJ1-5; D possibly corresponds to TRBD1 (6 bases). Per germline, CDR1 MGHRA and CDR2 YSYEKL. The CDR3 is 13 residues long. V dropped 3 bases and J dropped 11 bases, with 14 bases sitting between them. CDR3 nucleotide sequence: TGCGCCAGCAGCCACAGGGGCAATGAGGCCCAGCATTTT. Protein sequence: CASSHRGNEAQHF.

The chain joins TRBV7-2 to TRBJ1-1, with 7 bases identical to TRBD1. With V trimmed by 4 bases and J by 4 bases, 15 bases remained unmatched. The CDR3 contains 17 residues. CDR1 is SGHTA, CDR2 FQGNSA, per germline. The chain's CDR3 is CASSSLRDRVDSTEAFF. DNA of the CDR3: TGTGCCAGCAGCTCTCTCCGAGACAGGGTTGATAGCACTGAAGCTTTCTTT.

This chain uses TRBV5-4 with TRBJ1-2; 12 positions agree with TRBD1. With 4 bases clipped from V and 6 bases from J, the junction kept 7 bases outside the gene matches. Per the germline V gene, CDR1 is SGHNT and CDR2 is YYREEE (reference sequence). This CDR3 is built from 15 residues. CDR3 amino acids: CASSPGTGGLDGYTF. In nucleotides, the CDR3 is TGTGCCAGCAGCCCAGGGACAGGGGGCCTGGATGGCTACACCTTC.

This chain's CDR3 is CASSRDSGVSTDTQYF. CDR3 DNA sequence: TGTGCCAGCAGTCGAGATAGCGGGGTTAGCACAGATACGCAGTATTTT. This chain connects TRBV28 to TRBJ2-3; TRBD2 aligns across 8 bases. Germline V gene data show CDR1 as MDHEN and CDR2 as SYDVKM. V shed 5 bases and J 0 bases; nucleotides not matched to a gene: 7. CDR3 size: 16 residues.

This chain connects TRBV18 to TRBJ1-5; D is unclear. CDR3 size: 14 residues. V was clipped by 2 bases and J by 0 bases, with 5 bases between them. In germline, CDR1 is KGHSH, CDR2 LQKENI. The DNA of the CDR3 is TGTGCCAGCTCACCATATTTTAGCAATCAGCCCCAGCATTTT. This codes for CASSPYFSNQPQHF.

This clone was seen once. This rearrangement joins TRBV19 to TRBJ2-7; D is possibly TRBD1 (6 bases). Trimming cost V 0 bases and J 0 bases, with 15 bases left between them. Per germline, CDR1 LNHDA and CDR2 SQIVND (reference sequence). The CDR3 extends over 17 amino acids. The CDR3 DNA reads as TGTGCCAGTAGTATAGATCCCCCCCAGGGGAACTCCTACGAGCAGTACTTC. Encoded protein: CASSIDPPQGNSYEQYF. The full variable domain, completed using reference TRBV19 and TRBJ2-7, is DGGITQSPKYLFRKEGQNVTLSCEQNLNHDAMYWYRQDPGQGLRLIYYSQIVNDFQKGDIAEGYSVSREKKESFPLTVTSAQKNPTAFYLCASSIDPPQGNSYEQYFGPGTRLTVT.

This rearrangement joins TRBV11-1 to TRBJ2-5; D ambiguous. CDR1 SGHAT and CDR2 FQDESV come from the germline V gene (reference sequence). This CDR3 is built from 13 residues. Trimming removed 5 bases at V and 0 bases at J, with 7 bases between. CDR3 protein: CASSLQYQETQYF. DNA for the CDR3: TGTGCCAGCAGCCTCCAGTACCAAGAGACCCAGTACTTC.

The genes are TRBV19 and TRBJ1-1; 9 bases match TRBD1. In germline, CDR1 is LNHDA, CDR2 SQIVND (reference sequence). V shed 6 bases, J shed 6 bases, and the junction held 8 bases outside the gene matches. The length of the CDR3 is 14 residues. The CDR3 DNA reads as TGTGCCAGTAGCGGTTTCCGGGACAGGGCTGAAGCTTTCTTT. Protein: CASSGFRDRAEAFF.

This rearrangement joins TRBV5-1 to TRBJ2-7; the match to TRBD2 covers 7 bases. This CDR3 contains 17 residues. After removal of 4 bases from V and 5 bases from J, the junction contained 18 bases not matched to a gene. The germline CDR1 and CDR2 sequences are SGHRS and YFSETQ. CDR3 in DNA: TGCGCCAGCAGCCCGGCGGCCTCAGAGGTACTAGCGAACGAGCAGTACTTC. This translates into CASSPAASEVLANEQYF.

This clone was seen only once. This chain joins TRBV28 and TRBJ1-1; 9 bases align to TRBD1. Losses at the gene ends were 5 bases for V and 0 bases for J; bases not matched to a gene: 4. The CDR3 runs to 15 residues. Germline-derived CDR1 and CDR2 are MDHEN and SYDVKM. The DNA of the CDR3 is TGTGCCAGCAGTAGGGACAGGGCCATGAACACTGAAGCTTTCTTT. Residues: CASSRDRAMNTEAFF. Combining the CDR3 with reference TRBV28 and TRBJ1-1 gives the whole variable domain DVKVTQSSRYLVKRTGEKVFLECVQDMDHENMFWYRQDPGLGLRLIYFSYDVKMKEKGDIPEGYSVSREKKERFSLILESASTNQTSMYLCASSRDRAMNTEAFFGQGTRLTVV.

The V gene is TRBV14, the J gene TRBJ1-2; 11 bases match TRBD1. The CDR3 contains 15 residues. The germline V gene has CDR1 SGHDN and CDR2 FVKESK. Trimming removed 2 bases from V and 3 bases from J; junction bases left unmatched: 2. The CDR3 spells CASSQRDRGDYGYTF. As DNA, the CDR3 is TGTGCCAGCAGCCAACGGGACAGGGGGGACTATGGCTACACCTTC.

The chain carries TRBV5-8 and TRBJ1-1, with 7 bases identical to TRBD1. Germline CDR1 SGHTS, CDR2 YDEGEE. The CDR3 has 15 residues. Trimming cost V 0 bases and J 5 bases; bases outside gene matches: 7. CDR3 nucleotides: TGTGCCAGCAGCTTGGTTAAGGGGGCAGAAACTGAAGCTTTCTTT. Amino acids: CASSLVKGAETEAFF.

The CDR3 protein is CASSPRSGDSSYEQYF. In DNA, the CDR3 is TGTGCCAGCTCACCGAGGTCCGGGGACAGCTCCTACGAGCAGTACTTC. The chain has TRBV18 and TRBJ2-7, with 7 bases that match TRBD1. CDR1 is KGHSH and CDR2 is LQKENI in the germline V gene. Trimming cost V 3 bases and J 0 bases; bases outside gene matches: 8. The length of the CDR3 is 16 residues.

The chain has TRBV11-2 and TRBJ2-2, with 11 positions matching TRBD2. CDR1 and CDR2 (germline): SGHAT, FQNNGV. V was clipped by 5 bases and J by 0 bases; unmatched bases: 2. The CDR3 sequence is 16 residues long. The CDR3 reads CASSPTSGTNTGELFF. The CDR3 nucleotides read TGTGCCAGCAGCCCGACTAGCGGGACGAACACCGGGGAGCTGTTTTTT.

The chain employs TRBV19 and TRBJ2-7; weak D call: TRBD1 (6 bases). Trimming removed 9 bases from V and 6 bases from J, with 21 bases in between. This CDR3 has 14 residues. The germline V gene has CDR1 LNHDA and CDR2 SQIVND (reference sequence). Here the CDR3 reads CASQPAPGAGEQYF. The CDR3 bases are TGTGCCAGCCAACCGGCCCCAGGGGCCGGCGAGCAGTACTTC.

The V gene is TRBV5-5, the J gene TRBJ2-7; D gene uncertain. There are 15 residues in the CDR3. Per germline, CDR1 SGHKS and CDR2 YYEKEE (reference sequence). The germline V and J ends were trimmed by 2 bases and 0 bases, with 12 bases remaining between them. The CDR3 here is CASSLFSIGSYEQYF. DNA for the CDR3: TGTGCCAGCAGCTTATTCTCTATCGGCTCCTACGAGCAGTACTTC.

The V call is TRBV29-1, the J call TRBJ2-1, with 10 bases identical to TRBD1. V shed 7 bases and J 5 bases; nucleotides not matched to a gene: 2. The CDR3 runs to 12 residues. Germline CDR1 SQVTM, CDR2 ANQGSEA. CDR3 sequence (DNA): TGCAGCGCCGGGACAGGGGACAATGAGCAGTTCTTC. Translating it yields CSAGTGDNEQFF.

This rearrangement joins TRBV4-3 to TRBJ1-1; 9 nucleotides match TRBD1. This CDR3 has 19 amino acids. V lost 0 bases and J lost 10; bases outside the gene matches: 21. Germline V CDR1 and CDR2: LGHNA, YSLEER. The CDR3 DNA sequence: TGCGCCAGCAGCCAAGATGTCCAACCGGGACAGGGATTGGGTGTAGGAGCTTTCTTT. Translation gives CASSQDVQPGQGLGVGAFF.

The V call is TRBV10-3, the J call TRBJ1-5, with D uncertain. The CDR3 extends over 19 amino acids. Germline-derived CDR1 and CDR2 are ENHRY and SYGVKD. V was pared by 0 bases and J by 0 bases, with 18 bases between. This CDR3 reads CAISESNNRAGPSNQPQHF. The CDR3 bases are TGTGCCATCAGTGAGTCGAACAATAGGGCAGGACCTAGCAATCAGCCCCAGCATTTT.

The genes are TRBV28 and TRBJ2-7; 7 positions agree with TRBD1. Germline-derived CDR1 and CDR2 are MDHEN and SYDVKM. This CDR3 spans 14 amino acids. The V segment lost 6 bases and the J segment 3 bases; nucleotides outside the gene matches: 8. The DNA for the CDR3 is TGTGCCAGCAGCCGACAGGGCCCCTACTACGAGCAGTACTTC. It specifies CASSRQGPYYEQYF.

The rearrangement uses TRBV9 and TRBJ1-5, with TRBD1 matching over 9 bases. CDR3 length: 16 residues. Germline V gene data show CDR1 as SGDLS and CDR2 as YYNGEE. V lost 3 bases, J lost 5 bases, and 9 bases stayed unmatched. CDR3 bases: TGTGCCAGCAGCGCCGGGGAGGGACAGGGACATCAGCCCCAGCATTTT. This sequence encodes CASSAGEGQGHQPQHF.

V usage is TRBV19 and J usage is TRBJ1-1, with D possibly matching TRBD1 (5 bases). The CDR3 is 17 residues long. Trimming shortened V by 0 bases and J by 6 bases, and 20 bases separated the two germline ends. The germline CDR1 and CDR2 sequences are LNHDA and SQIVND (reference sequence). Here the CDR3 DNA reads TGTGCCAGTAGTATAGATCTAACGGGGCGACGGGGGGCTGAAGCTTTCTTT. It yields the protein CASSIDLTGRRGAEAFF. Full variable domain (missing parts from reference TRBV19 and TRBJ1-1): DGGITQSPKYLFRKEGQNVTLSCEQNLNHDAMYWYRQDPGQGLRLIYYSQIVNDFQKGDIAEGYSVSREKKESFPLTVTSAQKNPTAFYLCASSIDLTGRRGAEAFFGQGTRLTVV.

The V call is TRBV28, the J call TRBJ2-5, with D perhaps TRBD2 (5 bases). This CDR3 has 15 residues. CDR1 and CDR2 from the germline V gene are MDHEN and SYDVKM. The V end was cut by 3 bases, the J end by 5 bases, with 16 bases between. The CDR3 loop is CASSFKAAGGETQYF. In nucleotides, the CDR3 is TGTGCCAGCAGTTTTAAGGCCGCGGGCGGGGAGACCCAGTACTTC.

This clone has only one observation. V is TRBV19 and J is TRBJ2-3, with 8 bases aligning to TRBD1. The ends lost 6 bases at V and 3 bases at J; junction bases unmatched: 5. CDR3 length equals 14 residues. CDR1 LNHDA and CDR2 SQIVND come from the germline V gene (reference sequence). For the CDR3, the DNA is TGTGCCAGTAGGGCCGGACAGGGTACAGATACGCAGTATTTT. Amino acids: CASRAGQGTDTQYF.

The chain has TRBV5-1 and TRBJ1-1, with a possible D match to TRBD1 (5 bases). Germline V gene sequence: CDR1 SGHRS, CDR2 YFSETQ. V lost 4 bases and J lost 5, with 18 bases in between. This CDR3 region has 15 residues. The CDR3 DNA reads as TGCGCCAGCAGCCCGGAGCGGGGCCTGTGGACTGAAGCTTTCTTT. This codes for CASSPERGLWTEAFF.

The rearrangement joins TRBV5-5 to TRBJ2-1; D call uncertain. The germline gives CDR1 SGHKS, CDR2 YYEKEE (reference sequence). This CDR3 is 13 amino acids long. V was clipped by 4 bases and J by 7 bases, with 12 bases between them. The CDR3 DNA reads TGTGCCAGCAGCCCGAATGACCTAAATGAGCAGTTCTTC. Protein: CASSPNDLNEQFF. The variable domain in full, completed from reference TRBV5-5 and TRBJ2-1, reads DAGVTQSPTHLIKTRGQQVTLRCSPISGHKSVSWYQQVLGQGPQFIFQYYEKEERGRGNFPDRFSARQFPNYSSELNVNALLLGDSALYLCASSPNDLNEQFFGPGTRLTVL.